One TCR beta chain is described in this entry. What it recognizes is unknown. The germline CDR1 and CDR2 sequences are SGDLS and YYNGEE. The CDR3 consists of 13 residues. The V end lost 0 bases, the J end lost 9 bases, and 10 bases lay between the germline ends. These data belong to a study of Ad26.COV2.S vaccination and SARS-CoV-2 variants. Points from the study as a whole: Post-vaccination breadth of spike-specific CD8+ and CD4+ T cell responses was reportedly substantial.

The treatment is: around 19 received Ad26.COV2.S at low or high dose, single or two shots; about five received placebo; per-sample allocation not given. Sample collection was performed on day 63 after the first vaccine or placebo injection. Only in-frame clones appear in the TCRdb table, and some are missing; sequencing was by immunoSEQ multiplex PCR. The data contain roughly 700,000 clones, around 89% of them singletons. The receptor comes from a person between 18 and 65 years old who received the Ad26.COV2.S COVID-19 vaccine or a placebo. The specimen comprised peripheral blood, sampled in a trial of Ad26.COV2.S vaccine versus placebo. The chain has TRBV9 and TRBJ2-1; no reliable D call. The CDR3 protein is CASSVGHTPEQFF. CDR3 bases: TGTGCCAGCAGCGTAGGTCACACCCCTGAGCAGTTCTTC.